This T cell receptor beta chain appears in the sequencing data of a study of blood T cell repertoires in COVID-19. Study information: Italy, Spain and the United States were the sources of the convalescent and acute COVID-19 samples. The analysed material was cDNA or gDNA that came from T cells, B-cell-depleted T cells, or PBMCs.

TCRdb keeps only in-frame clones here, not all; method: immunoSEQ multiplex PCR. This table has a few hundred thousand clones, around 87% appearing once. Germline CDR1 is GTSNPN and CDR2 is SVGIG (reference sequence). This CDR3 spans 13 amino acids. Between the trimmed V and J ends, which lost 5 bases and 1 base, there was a span of 11 bases. The sample consisted of peripheral blood. The receptor was derived from a woman aged 60 to 75 with COVID-19, enrolled during active disease. This rearrangement joins TRBV30 to TRBJ1-1, with D possibly matching TRBD1 (6 bases). CDR3 DNA sequence: TGTGCCTGGTTCGGACAGTCGAACACTGAAGCTTTCTTT. This sequence encodes CAWFGQSNTEAFF. The variable domain in full, with the rest retrieved from reference TRBV30 and TRBJ1-1, is SQTIHQWPATLVQPVGSPLSLECTVEGTSNPNLYWYRQAAGRGLQLLFYSVGIGQISSEVPQNLSASRPQDRQFILSSKKLLLSDSGFYLCAWFGQSNTEAFFGQGTRLTVV.